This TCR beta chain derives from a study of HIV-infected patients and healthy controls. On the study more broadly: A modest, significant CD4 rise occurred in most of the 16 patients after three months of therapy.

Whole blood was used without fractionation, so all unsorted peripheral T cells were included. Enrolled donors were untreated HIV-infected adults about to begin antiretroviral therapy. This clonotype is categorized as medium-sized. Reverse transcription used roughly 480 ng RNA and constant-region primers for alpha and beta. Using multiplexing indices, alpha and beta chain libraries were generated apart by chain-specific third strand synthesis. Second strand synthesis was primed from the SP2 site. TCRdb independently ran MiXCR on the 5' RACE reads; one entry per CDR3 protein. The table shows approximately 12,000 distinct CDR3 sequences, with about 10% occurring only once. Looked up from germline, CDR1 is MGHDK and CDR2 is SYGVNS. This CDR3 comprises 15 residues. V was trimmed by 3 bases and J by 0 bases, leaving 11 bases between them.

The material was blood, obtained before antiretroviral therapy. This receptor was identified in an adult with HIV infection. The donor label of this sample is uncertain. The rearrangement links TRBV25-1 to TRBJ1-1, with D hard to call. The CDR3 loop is CASSDKGGVNTEAFF. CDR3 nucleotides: TGTGCCAGCAGTGATAAGGGCGGGGTGAACACTGAAGCTTTCTTT.